This entry lists 21 T cell receptor beta chains sequenced from one sample in a study of T cell repertoires in cytomegalovirus infection. One entry per CDR3 protein results from TCRdb running MiXCR on the reads. Of 150,000 to 200,000 distinct CDR3 sequences in the sample, approximately 15% were seen once. Sequenced sample: PBMCs. The source is a human donor in good health (CMV status not recorded). Some clones in this sample may be carry-over from other donors' samples.

The table lists this clonotype with a few counts. The chain has TRBV5-6 and TRBJ1-2; possible D gene TRBD1, 6 bases. Germline loops: CDR1 SGHDT, CDR2 YYEEEE. The CDR3 totals 15 residues. Deletions cut 6 bases from V and 6 bases from J, with 21 bases between. Here the CDR3 DNA reads TGTGCCAGCACCAGAATTACAGGGAAGATCGATGGCTACACCTTC. Its protein is CASTRITGKIDGYTF.

This clonotype was counted a few times. This sequence joins TRBV11-2 and TRBJ2-3; 9 bases are shared with TRBD1. Germline-derived CDR1 and CDR2 are SGHAT and FQNNGV. J lost 5 bases, V lost 1 base, and 4 bases had no gene match. The CDR3 has 15 amino acids. Written as DNA, the CDR3 is TGTGCCAGCAGCTTAGGGACAGGGGCTGGAGATACGCAGTATTTT. It encodes CASSLGTGAGDTQYF.

This clonotype appeared many times. The chain recombines TRBV4-3 with TRBJ2-1; maybe TRBD2 (6 bases). The length of the CDR3 is 16 residues. The V gene lost 0 bases and the J gene lost 4 bases, with 13 bases spanning the gap. CDR1 and CDR2 from the germline V gene are LGHNA and YSLEER. CDR3 sequence: CASSQDWGLQYNEQFF. In nucleotides, the CDR3 is TGCGCCAGCAGCCAAGACTGGGGACTCCAGTACAATGAGCAGTTCTTC.

This clonotype has a handful of counts. V and J are TRBV6-5 and TRBJ1-2; possibly TRBD1 for D (6 bases). V was shortened by 7 bases and J by 6 bases, with 15 bases between the two germline ends. The CDR3 length is 13 residues. Germline lookup yields CDR1 MNHEY and CDR2 SVGAGI. The CDR3 DNA reads TGTGCCAGCAAATTGACAGGAAAAGATGGCTACACCTTC. This translates into CASKLTGKDGYTF.

This clonotype occurred a few times. The chain joins TRBV5-1 to TRBJ2-7; D is undetermined. Per germline, CDR1 SGHRS and CDR2 YFSETQ. The germline V and J ends were trimmed by 0 bases and 3 bases, with 10 bases remaining between them. The CDR3 has 14 amino acids. The CDR3 region is CASSLERGRYEQYF. In DNA, the CDR3 is TGCGCCAGCAGCTTGGAGAGAGGTCGCTACGAGCAGTACTTC.

This clonotype was recorded many times. The chain employs TRBV7-8 and TRBJ1-1; D is uncertain. The ends were cut back, 5 bases at V and 1 base at J, with 11 bases in the middle. CDR1 and CDR2 from the germline V gene are SGHVS and FQNEAQ. The CDR3 has 14 amino acids. The CDR3 DNA sequence: TGTGCCAGCAGCCTCCCCGGGAAGAACACTGAAGCTTTCTTT. It specifies CASSLPGKNTEAFF.

The chain joins TRBV15 to TRBJ2-7; 7 bases align to TRBD1. Germline loops: CDR1 LNHNV, CDR2 YYDKDF (reference sequence). The CDR3 spans 15 residues. V dropped 0 bases and J dropped 3; count of bases not matched to a gene: 5. CDR3 sequence (DNA): TGTGCCACCAGCAGAGACTGGACAGGACGCTACGAGCAGTACTTC. It encodes CATSRDWTGRYEQYF.

This clonotype was seen a handful of times. The rearrangement links TRBV14 to TRBJ1-3; TRBD1 is a possible D gene (5 bases). The CDR3 runs to 17 residues. The V gene's germline CDR1 is SGHDN and CDR2 FVKESK. V lost 4 bases and J lost 3, with 19 bases in between. This CDR3 is CASSRQGPPRCGNTIYF. CDR3 nucleotide sequence: TGTGCCAGCAGCCGCCAGGGACCGCCGAGGTGTGGAAACACCATATATTTT.

The V and J genes are TRBV19 and TRBJ2-7; D is ambiguous. The CDR3 is made up of 13 amino acids. Germline CDR1 and CDR2: LNHDA and SQIVND (reference sequence). V lost 6 bases, J lost 2 bases, and 11 bases lay in between. The chain's CDR3 is CASSRSTAYEQYF. CDR3 DNA: TGTGCCAGTAGCAGGAGCACAGCCTACGAGCAGTACTTC.

This chain links TRBV20-1 with TRBJ2-7; 12 bases match TRBD2. CDR1 and CDR2 (germline): DFQATT, SNEGSKA (reference sequence). The CDR3 consists of 13 residues. With 3 bases clipped from V and 3 bases from J, the junction kept 0 bases outside the gene matches. The CDR3 DNA is TGCAGTGCTAGGGGACTAGCGGGCTACGAGCAGTACTTC. Translating gives CSARGLAGYEQYF.

This clonotype was recorded at least ten times. V gene TRBV5-4 combines with J gene TRBJ2-7, with 10 bases that match TRBD2. V trimming: 4 bases; J trimming: 7 bases; junction bases outside the gene matches: 8. Germline V CDR1 and CDR2: SGHNT, YYREEE (reference sequence). This CDR3 spans 14 amino acids. The CDR3 protein is CASSPETSGLEQYF. The CDR3, as DNA: TGTGCCAGCAGCCCCGAGACTAGCGGGTTGGAGCAGTACTTC.

This clonotype has at least ten counts. The rearrangement links TRBV7-3 to TRBJ1-1, with D hard to call. This CDR3 region has 14 residues. Trimming shortened V by 2 bases and J by 4 bases, and 11 bases separated the two germline ends. CDR1 is SGHTA, CDR2 FQGTGA, per germline. In DNA form, the CDR3 reads TGTGCCAGCAGCTTATCAGTTTCGGGCACTGAAGCTTTCTTT. Translated, it gives CASSLSVSGTEAFF.

This clonotype was seen repeatedly, ten times or more. The chain is built from TRBV20-1 and TRBJ2-3; maybe TRBD2 (7 bases). The ends were cut back, 0 bases at V and 6 bases at J, with 13 bases in the middle. The CDR3 has 14 amino acids. Germline V gene sequence: CDR1 DFQATT, CDR2 SNEGSKA (reference sequence). DNA of the CDR3: TGCAGTGCTAGAGATGGGGGGGGGCCGGATACGCAGTATTTT. Translation: CSARDGGGPDTQYF.

The chain carries TRBV14 and TRBJ2-6; D is uncertain. The CDR3 covers 18 residues. Per germline, CDR1 SGHDN and CDR2 FVKESK. Trimming took 0 bases from V and 2 from J, leaving 14 bases between them. CDR3 loop: CASSQDRRGWAGANVLTF. CDR3 bases: TGTGCCAGCAGCCAAGATCGCAGAGGTTGGGCTGGGGCCAACGTCCTGACTTTC.

The sample holds many counts of this clonotype. The V gene is TRBV7-2, the J gene TRBJ1-1; 7 nucleotides agree with TRBD1. The CDR3 runs 17 residues. V was pared by 2 bases and J by 4 bases, with 13 bases of the junction left unmatched. Germline V gene lookup returns CDR1 SGHTA and CDR2 FQGNSA. In DNA, the CDR3 is TGTGCCAGCAGCTTAAAGGGACAGAGCTTCATGGGCACTGAAGCTTTCTTT. It encodes CASSLKGQSFMGTEAFF.

The V call is TRBV6-6, the J call TRBJ2-5, with 8 bases lining up with TRBD2. The trim removed 4 bases at V and 2 bases at J, leaving 3 bases unmatched. The CDR3 has 14 amino acids. Germline CDR1 is MNHNY and CDR2 is SVGAGI (reference sequence). CDR3 sequence reads: CASSWTSRQETQYF. The CDR3 DNA reads TGTGCCAGCAGTTGGACTAGCAGGCAAGAGACCCAGTACTTC.

The chain links TRBV28 to TRBJ1-6; D is perhaps TRBD1 (5 bases). The CDR3 is 15 residues long. CDR1 and CDR2 (germline): MDHEN, SYDVKM. Trimming removed 6 bases from V and 3 bases from J, with 12 bases in between. DNA for the CDR3: TGTGCCAGCAGGGAGCCAACAGGCTATAATTCACCCCTCCACTTT. Its translation is CASREPTGYNSPLHF.

The table lists this clonotype with many counts. This rearrangement joins TRBV7-2 to TRBJ2-3, with D possibly TRBD1 on 5 matching bases. V lost 4 bases and J 0 bases, leaving 8 bases between the germline ends. The germline gives CDR1 SGHTA, CDR2 FQGNSA. The CDR3 sequence is 14 residues long. The DNA of the CDR3 is TGTGCCAGCAGCTCAGGGTTTAGCACAGATACGCAGTATTTT. It yields the protein CASSSGFSTDTQYF.

The chain carries TRBV7-9 and TRBJ2-7; D unresolved. The CDR3 has 12 residues. V was shortened by 1 base and J by 7 bases, with 8 bases between the two germline ends. Germline-derived CDR1 and CDR2 are SEHNR and FQNEAQ (reference sequence). The DNA for the CDR3 is TGTGCCAGCAGCTTAGATGGTCTGGAGCAGTACTTC. Its translation: CASSLDGLEQYF.

The DNA for the CDR3 is TGTGCCAGCAGGACCCTCGGCGGGAACACTGAAGCTTTCTTT. This translates into CASRTLGGNTEAFF. The chain joins TRBV25-1 to TRBJ1-1, with D uncertain. CDR1 MGHDK and CDR2 SYGVNS come from the germline V gene. The V gene lost 6 bases and the J gene lost 1 base, with 12 bases spanning the gap. This CDR3 region has 14 residues.

The table lists this clonotype with many counts. The V and J genes are TRBV7-2 and TRBJ2-5, with no clear D. This CDR3 has 14 residues. CDR1 and CDR2 from the germline V gene are SGHTA and FQGNSA. Trimming took off 2 bases at V and 2 bases at J, with 9 bases between the two ends. The CDR3 DNA follows: TGTGCCAGCAGCTTAAATGCGGTTCAAGAGACCCAGTACTTC. Translating gives CASSLNAVQETQYF.